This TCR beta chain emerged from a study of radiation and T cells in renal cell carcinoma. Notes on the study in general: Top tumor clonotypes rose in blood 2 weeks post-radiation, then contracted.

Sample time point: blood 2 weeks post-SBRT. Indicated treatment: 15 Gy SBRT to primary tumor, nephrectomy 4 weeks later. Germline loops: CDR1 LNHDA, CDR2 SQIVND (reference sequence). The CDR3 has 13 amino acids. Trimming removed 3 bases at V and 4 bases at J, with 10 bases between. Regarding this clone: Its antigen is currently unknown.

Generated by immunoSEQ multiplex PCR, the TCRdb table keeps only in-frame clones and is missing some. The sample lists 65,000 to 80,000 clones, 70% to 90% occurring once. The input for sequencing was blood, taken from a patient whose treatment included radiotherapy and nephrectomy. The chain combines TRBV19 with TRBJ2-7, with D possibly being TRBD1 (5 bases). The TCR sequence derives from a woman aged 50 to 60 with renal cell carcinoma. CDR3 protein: CASSIKRGYEQYF. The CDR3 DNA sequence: TGTGCCAGTAGTATCAAAAGGGGTTACGAGCAGTACTTC.